This TCR beta chain was documented in a study of CD8+CD57+ T cells in acquired aplastic anemia. Looking at the study overall: DNA recovered from sorted CD4+ and CD8+ cells had a mean of approximately 3.5 ug. Study-wide results and caveats: A set of twenty-nine CD8+ CDR3 sequences was shared between patients and controls, and these sequences appeared highly expressed in patients.

Genomic DNA templated the TCR beta VDJ and CDR3 profiling. TCRdb processed the reads anew with MiXCR; each CDR3 protein has one entry. The sample contains approximately 470,000 distinct CDR3 sequences, around a third of which appear only once. The authors sequenced patients whose flow cytometry had shown CD8+CD57+ cell expansion. All patients had severe acquired aplastic anemia. The length of the CDR3 is 15 residues. Trimming pared 0 bases from V and 1 base from J, leaving 6 bases between. CDR1 and CDR2 from the germline V gene are MRHNA and SNTAGT. About this clonotype itself: Its antigen remains unknown.

V gene TRBV6-4 combines with J gene TRBJ2-2; no clear D gene. Sequenced material: sorted CD4+, CD8+, or CD8+CD57+ T cells (not recorded which) from PBMCs. The receptor was isolated from a human donor with aplastic anemia. In DNA form, the CDR3 reads TGTGCCAGCAGTGACTCAGCAGGGAACACCGGGGAGCTGTTTTTT. It specifies CASSDSAGNTGELFF.